The rows below give T cell receptor beta chains drawn from one sample of a study of blood T cell repertoires in COVID-19. Only in-frame clones appear in the TCRdb table, and some are missing; sequencing was by immunoSEQ multiplex PCR. Of about 330,000 clones listed, 88% were seen once; the top ten hold more than 3%. The sequenced material came from peripheral blood. These receptors all come from a woman aged 45-65 years with active or convalescent COVID-19. Each CDR3 is given without its conserved first and last residue. A D gene is named only where the DNA matches it firmly.

cdr3_length: 15
j_call: TRBJ2-1
d_call: TRBD2
v_call: TRBV18
cdr3_aa: ASSRGILVAGEFEQF

cdr3_length: 15
j_call: TRBJ2-1
d_call: TRBD2
v_call: TRBV15
cdr3_aa: ATSGRGGRESYNEQF

cdr3_length: 13
j_call: TRBJ2-5
d_call: .
v_call: TRBV5-1
cdr3_aa: ASSLREPLGGTQY

cdr3_length: 11
j_call: TRBJ1-5
d_call: .
v_call: TRBV6-5
cdr3_aa: ASSNKGNQPQH

cdr3_length: 15
j_call: TRBJ1-2
d_call: TRBD1
v_call: TRBV7-9
cdr3_aa: ASSLEGGQEKIYGYT

cdr3_length: 14
j_call: TRBJ1-5
d_call: .
v_call: TRBV4-2
cdr3_aa: ASSQAIERSNQPQH

cdr3_length: 9
j_call: TRBJ1-2
d_call: .
v_call: TRBV7-8
cdr3_aa: ASSSGWDYT

cdr3_length: 13
j_call: TRBJ2-3
d_call: TRBD2
v_call: TRBV29-1
cdr3_aa: SVRLARRSSDTQY

cdr3_length: 11
j_call: TRBJ2-7
d_call: .
v_call: TRBV6-6
cdr3_aa: ASSGSESGEQY

cdr3_length: 7
j_call: TRBJ1-1
d_call: .
v_call: TRBV20-1
cdr3_aa: SGGRAAF

cdr3_length: 16
j_call: TRBJ1-2
d_call: TRBD1
v_call: TRBV27
cdr3_aa: ASSLRGTGINGNYGYT

cdr3_length: 14
j_call: TRBJ2-2
d_call: TRBD2
v_call: TRBV4-1
cdr3_aa: ASSRGLALNTGELF

cdr3_length: 11
j_call: TRBJ2-5
d_call: .
v_call: TRBV5-1
cdr3_aa: ASSLGTEETQY

cdr3_length: 10
j_call: TRBJ1-1
d_call: .
v_call: TRBV6-5
cdr3_aa: ASSSGPGRAF

cdr3_length: 13
j_call: TRBJ1-3
d_call: .
v_call: TRBV27
cdr3_aa: ASSSPGRGENTIY

cdr3_length: 13
j_call: TRBJ1-2
d_call: TRBD1
v_call: TRBV29-1
cdr3_aa: SVEGGQGRFYGYT

cdr3_length: 13
j_call: TRBJ1-3
d_call: .
v_call: TRBV14
cdr3_aa: ASSHFQGTGNTIY

cdr3_length: 14
j_call: TRBJ2-1
d_call: TRBD2
v_call: TRBV28
cdr3_aa: ASSSAGGQGGHEQF

cdr3_length: 12
j_call: TRBJ2-7
d_call: TRBD1
v_call: TRBV6-1
cdr3_aa: ASTPTGSPYEQY

cdr3_length: 13
j_call: TRBJ2-5
d_call: TRBD2
v_call: TRBV9
cdr3_aa: ASSVQGGGGETQY

cdr3_length: 13
j_call: TRBJ2-7
d_call: TRBD1
v_call: TRBV6-5
cdr3_aa: ASSGVGTGGEEQY

cdr3_length: 12
j_call: TRBJ1-3
d_call: TRBD1
v_call: TRBV2
cdr3_aa: ASSTRDRDNTIY

cdr3_length: 12
j_call: TRBJ1-2
d_call: TRBD1
v_call: TRBV6-1
cdr3_aa: ASSEWDRGDGYT

cdr3_length: 9
j_call: TRBJ2-1
d_call: .
v_call: TRBV12-3/TRBV12-4
cdr3_aa: ASARMRWQF

cdr3_length: 11
j_call: TRBJ2-3
d_call: TRBD2
v_call: TRBV10-3
cdr3_aa: AIRTSGTDTQY

cdr3_length: 12
j_call: TRBJ2-1
d_call: .
v_call: TRBV7-2
cdr3_aa: ASSLESYRDEQF

cdr3_length: 13
j_call: TRBJ1-2
d_call: .
v_call: TRBV15
cdr3_aa: ATSRVATGVYGYT

cdr3_length: 13
j_call: TRBJ2-7
d_call: TRBD1
v_call: TRBV19
cdr3_aa: ASSIGGQGRYEQY

cdr3_length: 10
j_call: TRBJ2-3
d_call: .
v_call: TRBV2
cdr3_aa: ASSEVGRGQY

cdr3_length: 12
j_call: TRBJ1-1
d_call: TRBD1
v_call: TRBV10-3
cdr3_aa: AISQTGQNTEAF